The 29 T cell receptor beta chains below were found in one sample sequenced in a study of T cell responses to AZD1222 COVID-19 vaccine (dated by TCRdb to the early 2020s). The method was the immunoSEQ multiplex PCR assay. TCRdb stores this immuneACCESS table with in-frame sequences only. Part of the clones is absent; in the studies checked, under half of the shortfall reflects unresolved V genes, and no reason is known for the rest. The sample profile shows around 180,000 clones; more than 80% of them were found once. Roughly 6% of the sample rests with the top ten. The meaning of the sample's time point label: baseline before first vaccination. This material consisted of peripheral blood, taken on day 0 of AZD1222 vaccination. The receptors were gathered from an adult in good health.

The chain couples TRBV28 to TRBJ1-2; perhaps TRBD1 as D (5 bases). Germline V gene sequence: CDR1 MDHEN, CDR2 SYDVKM. This CDR3 spans 14 amino acids. V was trimmed by 4 bases and J by 5 bases, leaving 14 bases between them. The chain's CDR3 is CASSSAPGVYGYTF. The CDR3 DNA is TGTGCCAGCAGTTCGGCCCCGGGGGTTTATGGCTACACCTTC.

The V and J genes are TRBV7-2 and TRBJ1-5; TRBD1 matches at 7 bases. From germline, CDR1 is SGHTA and CDR2 FQGNSA. The J segment lost 5 bases and the V segment lost 5 bases, leaving 6 bases of the junction unmatched. This CDR3 has 14 amino acids. CDR3 amino acids: CASSEDRTYQPQHF. The CDR3 region has the DNA TGTGCCAGCAGCGAGGACAGGACTTATCAGCCCCAGCATTTT.

The chain joins TRBV27 to TRBJ1-1; possible D gene TRBD1, 6 bases. Trimming shortened V by 2 bases and J by 7 bases, and 11 bases separated the two germline ends. This CDR3 comprises 13 residues. The germline V gene encodes CDR1 MNHEY and CDR2 SMNVEV (reference sequence). DNA for the CDR3: TGTGCCAGCAGTTTAGGGACATCCTATGAAGCTTTCTTT. Its protein is CASSLGTSYEAFF.

The CDR3 nucleotides read TGTGCCTGGGAGGGACAGGGTGGTTCACCCCTCCACTTT. Translated, it gives CAWEGQGGSPLHF. The V and J genes are TRBV30 and TRBJ1-6, with TRBD1 matching over 9 bases. The germline V gene encodes CDR1 GTSNPN and CDR2 SVGIG (reference sequence). V lost 5 bases, J lost 9 bases, and 5 bases stayed unmatched. CDR3 length equals 13 residues.

V gene TRBV29-1 combines with J gene TRBJ2-3, with a possible D match to TRBD1 (5 bases). The CDR3 loop spans 13 amino acids. Trimming cost V 5 bases and J 3 bases, with 12 bases left between them. Germline V gene data show CDR1 as SQVTM and CDR2 as ANQGSEA. CDR3 loop: CSVRPPGTDTQYF. In DNA form, the CDR3 reads TGCAGCGTTAGGCCCCCAGGGACAGATACGCAGTATTTT.

V is TRBV9 and J is TRBJ2-2; D gene uncertain. The V end lost 2 bases, the J end lost 4 bases, and 9 bases lay between the germline ends. The germline CDR1 and CDR2 sequences are SGDLS and YYNGEE. The length of the CDR3 is 14 residues. The CDR3 loop reads CASSVGDITGELFF. CDR3 in DNA: TGTGCCAGCAGCGTGGGCGACATCACCGGGGAGCTGTTTTTT.

The genes are TRBV21-1 and TRBJ2-5; the table's D call, TRBD1, was not checked against the DNA. TRBV21-1 is a recognized pseudogene. This CDR3 region has 15 residues. The CDR3 region has the DNA TGTGCCAGCAGCAAAGACCGGACAGTTTTTGAGACCCAGTACTTC. It translates to CASSKDRTVFETQYF.

The chain links TRBV28 to TRBJ1-2; no definite D call. Germline V gene data show CDR1 as MDHEN and CDR2 as SYDVKM. This CDR3 contains 14 residues. Between the trimmed V and J ends, which lost 6 bases and 4 bases, there was a span of 15 bases. The CDR3 nucleotides are TGTGCCAGCAGCCTTAGCCGGAGGGTCTATGGCTACACCTTC. The encoded protein is CASSLSRRVYGYTF.

The chain has TRBV29-1 and TRBJ2-7; 8 positions agree with TRBD2. This CDR3 spans 14 amino acids. CDR1 SQVTM and CDR2 ANQGSEA come from the germline V gene. V lost 2 bases and J lost 0; bases outside the gene matches: 3. This CDR3 is CSVEPLAGSYEQYF. The CDR3 DNA follows: TGCAGCGTTGAACCCCTAGCGGGCTCCTACGAGCAGTACTTC.

This clone was counted a few times. The V and J genes are TRBV3-1 (or the pseudogene TRBV3-2) and TRBJ1-2; D may be TRBD1 (6 bases). This CDR3 has 13 amino acids. V lost 2 bases to trimming and J lost 8 bases, with 12 bases between them. Germline V gene sequence: CDR1 LGHDT, CDR2 YNNKEL (reference sequence). The CDR3 here is CASSQRTGRGYTF. CDR3 nucleotides: TGTGCCAGCAGCCAACGAACAGGGCGGGGCTACACCTTC.

V usage is TRBV7-6 and J usage is TRBJ1-5; no definite D call. The CDR3 sequence is 13 residues long. Trimming cost V 2 bases and J 6 bases, with 8 bases left between them. Per germline, CDR1 SGHVS and CDR2 FNYEAQ. CDR3 DNA sequence: TGTGCCAGCAGCTTATCCGAAGGTCAGCCCCAGCATTTT. Its protein is CASSLSEGQPQHF.

The chain carries TRBV2 and TRBJ1-6, with D possibly matching TRBD1 (5 bases). Germline V lookup: CDR1 SNHLY, CDR2 FYNNEI. This CDR3 has 11 residues. Between the trimmed V and J ends, which lost 1 base and 17 bases, there was a span of 9 bases. CDR3 in amino acids: CASSEDTGIHF. In DNA, the CDR3 is TGTGCCAGCAGTGAAGACACAGGCATCCACTTT.

A single count supports this clone. Germline is not matched at one junction end, which may reflect a read error. This sequence joins TRBV4-2 and TRBJ1-4, with D perhaps TRBD1 (5 bases). This CDR3 is 16 amino acids long. The germline CDR1 and CDR2 sequences are LGHNA and YNFKEQ. The CDR3 protein is CASTQGTGKGNEKLFF. DNA for the CDR3: TGTGCCAGCACCCAAGGGACTGGGAAGGGGAATGAAAAACTGTTTTTT.

This chain links TRBV30 with TRBJ1-5; 7 positions match TRBD1. This CDR3 is 16 amino acids long. Germline CDR1 and CDR2: GTSNPN and SVGIG (reference sequence). Trimming at V came to 4 bases and at J to 8 bases, leaving 17 bases not matched to a gene. CDR3 loop: CAWNSPRTGEREPQHF. CDR3 nucleotides: TGTGCCTGGAATAGCCCCCGGACAGGCGAAAGGGAGCCCCAGCATTTT.

A single count supports this clone. The chain carries TRBV18 and TRBJ1-4; TRBD1 might be the D (5 bases). In germline, CDR1 is KGHSH, CDR2 LQKENI. Trimming removed 3 bases at V and 7 bases at J, with 21 bases between. The length of the CDR3 is 17 residues. CDR3 amino acids: CASSPTPAGGLAEKLFF. The DNA of the CDR3 is TGTGCCAGCTCACCGACACCCGCCGGGGGTTTAGCTGAAAAACTGTTTTTT. Complete variable domain (other parts from reference TRBV18 and TRBJ1-4): NAGVMQNPRHLVRRRGQEARLRCSPMKGHSHVYWYRQLPEEGLKFMVYLQKENIIDESGMPKERFSAEFPKEGPSILRIQQVVRGDSAAYFCASSPTPAGGLAEKLFFGSGTQLSVL.

The chain uses TRBV6-5 and TRBJ2-3, with a tentative D call TRBD2 (5 bases). V dropped 3 bases and J dropped 4 bases, with 14 bases sitting between them. This CDR3 region has 15 residues. CDR1 MNHEY and CDR2 SVGAGI come from the germline V gene. The CDR3 region is CASSYSSRRADTQYF. In DNA, the CDR3 is TGTGCCAGCAGTTATTCTAGCCGCCGCGCAGATACGCAGTATTTT.

There are a few counts of this clone. The gene calls are TRBV11-2 and TRBJ2-7; 7 nucleotides align to TRBD1. CDR1 and CDR2 from the germline V gene are SGHAT and FQNNGV. The CDR3 spans 15 residues. The V and J ends lost 2 bases and 2 bases, in that order; junction bases with no gene match: 6. The CDR3 loop is CASSLTRDRPYEQYF. CDR3 in DNA: TGTGCCAGCAGCTTAACCCGGGACAGACCCTACGAGCAGTACTTC. Variable domain in full (rest from reference TRBV11-2 and TRBJ2-7): EAGVAQSPRYKIIEKRQSVAFWCNPISGHATLYWYQQILGQGPKLLIQFQNNGVVDDSQLPKDRFSAERLKGVDSTLKIQPAKLEDSAVYLCASSLTRDRPYEQYFGPGTRLTVT.

This clone has only one observation. J is TRBJ2-7 and V is TRBV19; D remains unclear. CDR3 length: 14 amino acids. Germline CDR1 reads LNHDA; CDR2 reads SQIVND (reference sequence). V lost 1 base and J lost 3, with 10 bases in between. CDR3 nucleotides: TGTGCCAGTAGTATAGCTACTACCCACTACGAGCAGTACTTC. Protein: CASSIATTHYEQYF.

V and J are TRBV6-5 and TRBJ1-4; D is undetermined. Trimming stripped 5 bases from V and 1 base from J, with 8 bases between. Germline V CDR1 and CDR2: MNHEY, SVGAGI. This CDR3 has 14 residues. The CDR3 protein is CASSLSRTNEKLFF. As DNA, the CDR3 is TGTGCCAGCAGTCTGAGTAGAACTAATGAAAAACTGTTTTTT.

The chain couples TRBV5-8 to TRBJ1-2; 7 bases agree with TRBD1. Germline V lookup: CDR1 SGHTS, CDR2 YDEGEE. The CDR3 has 13 residues. Trimming removed 0 bases from V and 7 bases from J; junction bases left unmatched: 3. CDR3 sequence (DNA): TGTGCCAGCAGCTTGGATCCAGGGGGTGGCTACACCTTC. Protein: CASSLDPGGGYTF. Looking up the rest from reference TRBV5-8 and TRBJ1-2 gives the full variable domain: EAGVTQSPTHLIKTRGQQATLRCSPISGHTSVYWYQQALGLGLQFLLWYDEGEERNRGNFPPRFSGRQFPNYSSELNVNALELEDSALYLCASSLDPGGGYTFGSGTRLTVV.

The V and J genes are TRBV5-4 and TRBJ2-1, with 7 bases identical to TRBD2. The CDR3 is 12 amino acids. J was trimmed by 5 bases and V by 4 bases; bases with no gene match: 0. Germline CDR1 reads SGHNT; CDR2 reads YYREEE (reference sequence). In DNA, the CDR3 is TGTGCCAGCAGCGGACTAGACAATGAGCAGTTCTTC. This sequence encodes CASSGLDNEQFF.

The chain recombines TRBV5-1 with TRBJ1-4; no reliable D call. From germline, CDR1 is SGHRS and CDR2 YFSETQ. This CDR3 region has 15 residues. V was cut by 0 bases and J by 3 bases, with 9 bases left in between. The CDR3 loop reads CASSLASVSNEKLFF. DNA for the CDR3: TGCGCCAGCAGCTTGGCCAGTGTTTCTAATGAAAAACTGTTTTTT.

This rearrangement joins TRBV5-1 to TRBJ2-5; D is undetermined. The CDR3 sequence is 11 residues long. V was clipped by 1 base and J by 5 bases, with 3 bases between them. From germline, CDR1 is SGHRS and CDR2 YFSETQ. CDR3 in DNA: TGCGCCAGCAGCTTGTCGGAGACCCAGTACTTC. Its protein product is CASSLSETQYF.

V and J are TRBV2 and TRBJ1-4, with TRBD1 identical over 7 bases. The CDR3 is 13 amino acids. With 4 bases clipped from V and 4 bases from J, the junction kept 0 bases outside the gene matches. The germline V gene encodes CDR1 SNHLY and CDR2 FYNNEI. DNA of the CDR3: TGTGCCAGCAGTGGACAGGGTAATGAAAAACTGTTTTTT. It encodes CASSGQGNEKLFF.

The V gene is TRBV9, the J gene TRBJ2-1; D ambiguous. The CDR3 is made up of 12 amino acids. The germline gives CDR1 SGDLS, CDR2 YYNGEE. The V gene lost 0 bases and the J gene lost 13 bases, with 11 bases spanning the gap. CDR3 protein: CASSVGETLQFF. The CDR3 region has the DNA TGTGCCAGCAGCGTAGGTGAGACATTACAGTTCTTC.

This chain joins TRBV19 and TRBJ1-5; no clear D gene. With 6 bases removed from V and 1 base from J, the gap between germline ends came to 19 bases. The germline V gene encodes CDR1 LNHDA and CDR2 SQIVND (reference sequence). The CDR3 sequence is 17 residues long. The CDR3 DNA is TGTGCCAGTAGACCCCCTGGCGGAGTACCCAGCAATCAGCCCCAGCATTTT. Encoded protein: CASRPPGGVPSNQPQHF.

This sequence joins TRBV4-1 and TRBJ2-1, with a weak D call TRBD2 (6 bases). With 4 bases removed from V and 3 bases from J, the gap between germline ends came to 13 bases. The length of the CDR3 is 15 residues. Germline-derived CDR1 and CDR2 are MGHRA and YSYEKL. The CDR3 region is CASSRPGRGYNEQFF. The CDR3 DNA reads as TGCGCCAGCAGCCGTCCAGGGCGGGGCTACAATGAGCAGTTCTTC.

The chain is built from TRBV19 and TRBJ1-2; 8 nucleotides agree with TRBD1. The germline gives CDR1 LNHDA, CDR2 SQIVND (reference sequence). The CDR3 runs 13 residues. V gave up 8 bases and J gave up 7 bases; unmatched junction bases: 9. This CDR3 is CASCPQGAFGYTF. The DNA of the CDR3 is TGTGCCAGTTGCCCTCAGGGGGCATTTGGCTACACCTTC.

This clone was found once. V is TRBV5-1 and J is TRBJ2-1; 8 positions match TRBD2. The ends lost 4 bases at V and 9 bases at J; junction bases unmatched: 15. The V gene's germline CDR1 is SGHRS and CDR2 YFSETQ. CDR3 length: 16 amino acids. The CDR3 here is CASSPLRAGGSREQFF. CDR3 bases: TGCGCCAGCAGCCCCCTACGGGCGGGGGGTTCCCGTGAGCAGTTCTTC. Full variable domain (outside the CDR3, taken from reference TRBV5-1 and TRBJ2-1): KAGVTQTPRYLIKTRGQQVTLSCSPISGHRSVSWYQQTPGQGLQFLFEYFSETQRNKGNFPGRFSGRQFSNSRSEMNVSTLELGDSALYLCASSPLRAGGSREQFFGPGTRLTVL.